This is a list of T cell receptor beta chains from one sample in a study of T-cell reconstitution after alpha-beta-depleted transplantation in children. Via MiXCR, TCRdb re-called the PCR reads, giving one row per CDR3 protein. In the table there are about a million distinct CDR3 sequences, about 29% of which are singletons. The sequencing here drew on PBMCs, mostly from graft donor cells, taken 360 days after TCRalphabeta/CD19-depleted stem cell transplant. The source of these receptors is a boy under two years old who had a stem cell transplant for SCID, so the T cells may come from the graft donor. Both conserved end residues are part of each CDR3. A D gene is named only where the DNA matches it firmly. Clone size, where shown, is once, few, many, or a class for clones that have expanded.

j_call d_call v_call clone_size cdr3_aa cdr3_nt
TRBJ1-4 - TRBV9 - CASSALGLKTNEKLFF TGTGCCAGCAGCGCCTTGGGGCTTAAAACTAATGAAAAACTGTTTTTT
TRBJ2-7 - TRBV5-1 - CASSYPGPEPYEQYF TGCGCCAGCAGCTATCCGGGACCGGAGCCTTACGAGCAGTACTTC
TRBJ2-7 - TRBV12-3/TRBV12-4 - CASSPLPQPRYEQYF TGTGCCAGCAGTCCTCTGCCCCAGCCAAGGTACGAGCAGTACTTC
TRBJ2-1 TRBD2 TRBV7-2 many CASSHGTSGDNEQFF TGTGCCAGCAGCCACGGGACTAGCGGGGACAATGAGCAGTTCTTC
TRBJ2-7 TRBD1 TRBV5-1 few CASSHDGVPGQGAGEQYF TGCGCCAGCAGCCACGATGGAGTACCGGGACAGGGAGCCGGCGAGCAGTACTTC
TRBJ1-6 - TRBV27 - CASSLFDGINSPLHF TGTGCCAGCAGTTTATTCGACGGGATCAATTCACCCCTCCACTTT
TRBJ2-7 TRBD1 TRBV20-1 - CSAHPLTGGSGQYF TGCAGTGCACATCCCCTCACAGGGGGCAGCGGGCAGTACTTC
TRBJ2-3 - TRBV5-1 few CASSSLWGSTDTQYF TGCGCCAGCAGCTCCCTGTGGGGGAGCACAGATACGCAGTATTTT
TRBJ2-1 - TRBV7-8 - CASSSPLRHREQFF TGTGCCAGCAGCTCCCCCCTAAGACACAGAGAGCAGTTCTTC
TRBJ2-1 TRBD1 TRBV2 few CASSAGQGAYDEQFF TGTGCCAGCAGCGCCGGACAGGGGGCTTACGATGAGCAGTTCTTC
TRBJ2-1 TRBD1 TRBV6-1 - CASAGQGRYEQFF TGTGCCAGCGCGGGACAGGGGCGATATGAGCAGTTCTTC
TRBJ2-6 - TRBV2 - CASRQEGGGANVLTF TGTGCCAGCAGACAGGAGGGAGGCGGGGCCAACGTCCTGACTTTC
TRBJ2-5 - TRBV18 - CASSPGGSNQETQYF TGTGCCAGCTCACCCGGGGGATCCAACCAAGAGACCCAGTACTTC
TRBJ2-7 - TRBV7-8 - CASSPRRGALQLYEQYF TGTGCCAGCAGCCCCCGGAGAGGGGCCTTGCAACTCTACGAGCAGTACTTC
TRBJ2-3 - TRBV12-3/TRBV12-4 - CASREGGGFQYF TGTGCCAGCAGAGAGGGGGGGGGGTTTCAGTATTTT
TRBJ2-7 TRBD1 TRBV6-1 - CASSRDRVNEQYF TGTGCCAGCAGTAGGGACAGGGTAAACGAGCAGTACTTC
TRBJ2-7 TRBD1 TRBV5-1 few CASSLAGTGNEQYF TGCGCCAGCAGCTTGGCCGGGACAGGGAACGAGCAGTACTTC
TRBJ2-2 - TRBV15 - CATSRDIVKTGELFF TGTGCCACCAGCAGAGATATCGTAAAAACCGGGGAGCTGTTTTTT
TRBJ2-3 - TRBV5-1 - CASSLGPSRADTQYF TGCGCCAGCAGCTTGGGTCCTAGTCGTGCAGATACGCAGTATTTT
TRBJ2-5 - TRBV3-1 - CASSPFRHLYQETQYF TGTGCCAGCAGCCCCTTCCGACACCTTTACCAAGAGACCCAGTACTTC
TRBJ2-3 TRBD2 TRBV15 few CATSTDLAGNYTDTQYF TGTGCCACCAGCACCGATCTAGCGGGGAACTACACAGATACGCAGTATTTT
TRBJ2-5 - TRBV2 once CASSEAIEIQETQYF TGTGCCAGCAGTGAAGCAATCGAGATACAAGAGACCCAGTACTTC
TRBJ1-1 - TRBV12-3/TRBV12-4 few CASSSRVPSGTRAFF TGTGCCAGCAGTTCTAGGGTACCCAGTGGGACCCGGGCTTTCTTT
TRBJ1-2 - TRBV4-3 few CASSQDTGTGSYGYTF TGCGCCAGCAGCCAGGACACCGGAACTGGGAGTTATGGCTACACCTTC
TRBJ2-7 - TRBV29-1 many CSVEQGYEQYF TGCAGCGTTGAACAGGGGTACGAGCAGTACTTC
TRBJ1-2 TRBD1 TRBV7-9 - CASSLVGTAYGYTF TGTGCCAGCAGCTTAGTCGGGACAGCCTATGGCTACACCTTC
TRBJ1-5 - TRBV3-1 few CASSQDRRTDNQPQHF TGTGCCAGCAGCCAAGATAGGAGGACGGATAATCAGCCCCAGCATTTT
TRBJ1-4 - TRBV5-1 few CASSLGEGEKLFF TGCGCCAGCAGCTTGGGTGAAGGTGAAAAACTGTTTTTT
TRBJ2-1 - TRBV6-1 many CASSRGTNNEQFF TGTGCCAGCAGCCGTGGGACAAACAATGAGCAGTTCTTC
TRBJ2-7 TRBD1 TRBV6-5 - CASSYKGQGARDEQYF TGTGCCAGCAGTTACAAGGGACAGGGGGCAAGGGACGAGCAGTACTTC
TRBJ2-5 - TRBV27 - CASSSLSGYMYF TGTGCCAGCAGCAGTCTCAGCGGCTATATGTACTTC
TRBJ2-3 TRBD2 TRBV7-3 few CASSLRSGLAVDTQYF TGTGCCAGCAGCTTAAGATCGGGTCTAGCGGTAGATACGCAGTATTTT
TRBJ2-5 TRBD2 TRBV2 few CASSGTSDSTQETQYF TGTGCCAGCAGTGGGACTAGCGATTCGACTCAAGAGACCCAGTACTTC
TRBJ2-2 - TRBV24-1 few CATSDNTGELFF TGTGCCACCAGTGACAACACCGGGGAGCTGTTTTTT
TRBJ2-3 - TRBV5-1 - CASSLGGLADTQYF TGCGCCAGCAGCTTGGGGGGCCTGGCCGATACGCAGTATTTT
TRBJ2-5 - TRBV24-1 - CATSDFSMGSLIETQYF TGTGCCACCAGTGATTTCTCTATGGGGTCCTTAATTGAGACCCAGTACTTC
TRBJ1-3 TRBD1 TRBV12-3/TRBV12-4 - CASSLLYLRDRRGNTIYF TGTGCCAGCAGTTTATTGTATCTCCGGGACAGAAGGGGAAACACCATATATTTT
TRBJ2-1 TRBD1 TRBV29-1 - CSVSRGLSYNEQFF TGCAGCGTCTCCAGGGGGCTCTCCTACAATGAGCAGTTCTTC
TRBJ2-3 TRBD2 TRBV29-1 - CSVEGGGTDTQYF TGCAGCGTTGAGGGCGGGGGAACAGATACGCAGTATTTT
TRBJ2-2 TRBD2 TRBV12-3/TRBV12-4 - CASSSPRAGGLTGELFF TGTGCCAGCAGTTCCCCAAGGGCGGGGGGCTTGACCGGGGAGCTGTTTTTT
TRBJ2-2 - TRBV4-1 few CASSLKPHRDTGELFF TGCGCCAGCAGCCTAAAACCCCACAGGGACACCGGGGAGCTGTTTTTT
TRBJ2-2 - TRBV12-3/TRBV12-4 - CASNLRGSHANTGELFF TGTGCCAGCAACCTGAGAGGTAGCCACGCGAACACCGGGGAGCTGTTTTTT
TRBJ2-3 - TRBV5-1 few CASSSGQLDTQYF TGCGCCAGCAGCTCCGGGCAGTTAGATACGCAGTATTTT
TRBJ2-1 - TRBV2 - CASRAPGGPNEQFF TGTGCCAGCAGAGCCCCTGGGGGCCCCAATGAGCAGTTCTTC
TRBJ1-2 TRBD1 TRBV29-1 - CSGLDRGYGYTF TGCAGCGGATTGGACAGGGGCTATGGCTACACCTTC
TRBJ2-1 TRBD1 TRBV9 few CASSVVDRANNEQFF TGTGCCAGCAGCGTAGTGGACAGGGCCAACAATGAGCAGTTCTTC
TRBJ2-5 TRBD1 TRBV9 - CASSGGGPGGTQYF TGTGCCAGCAGTGGGGGTGGGCCAGGGGGGACCCAGTACTTC
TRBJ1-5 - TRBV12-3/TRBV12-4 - CASSPREGRGSQPQHF TGTGCCAGCAGTCCGCGGGAAGGGAGGGGGAGTCAGCCCCAGCATTTT
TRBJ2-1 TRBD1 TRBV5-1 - CASSFGTGANEQFF TGCGCCAGCAGCTTTGGAACAGGGGCCAATGAGCAGTTCTTC
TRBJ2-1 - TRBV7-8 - CASSLDGGYNEQFF TGTGCCAGCAGCTTAGATGGGGGATACAATGAGCAGTTCTTC
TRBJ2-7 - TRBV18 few CASSPGIAAVEQYF TGTGCCAGCTCACCCGGGATCGCCGCGGTCGAGCAGTACTTC
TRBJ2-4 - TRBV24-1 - CATLTQDIQYF TGTGCCACCCTCACGCAGGACATTCAGTACTTC
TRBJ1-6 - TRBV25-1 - CASRERLQPPNSPLHF TGTGCCAGCAGAGAAAGACTCCAGCCTCCAAATTCACCCCTCCACTTT
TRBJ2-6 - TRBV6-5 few CASSYYGASGANVLTF TGTGCCAGCAGTTACTACGGGGCCTCTGGGGCCAACGTCCTGACTTTC
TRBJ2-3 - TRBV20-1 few CSARDYGGKGADTQYF TGCAGTGCTAGAGATTACGGAGGGAAGGGTGCAGATACGCAGTATTTT
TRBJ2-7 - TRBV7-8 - CASSAGWGGYEQYF TGTGCCAGCAGCGCCGGTTGGGGTGGGTACGAGCAGTACTTC
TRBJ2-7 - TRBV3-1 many CASSQRPTLSSYEQYF TGTGCCAGCAGCCAAAGGCCGACTCTGTCTTCCTACGAGCAGTACTTC
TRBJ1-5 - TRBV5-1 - CASSLLGRRDQPQHF TGCGCCAGCAGCTTGCTCGGACGTCGCGATCAGCCCCAGCATTTT
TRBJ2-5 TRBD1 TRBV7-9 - CASSSIRDRVWTETQYF TGTGCCAGCAGCTCCATCCGGGACAGGGTTTGGACAGAGACCCAGTACTTC